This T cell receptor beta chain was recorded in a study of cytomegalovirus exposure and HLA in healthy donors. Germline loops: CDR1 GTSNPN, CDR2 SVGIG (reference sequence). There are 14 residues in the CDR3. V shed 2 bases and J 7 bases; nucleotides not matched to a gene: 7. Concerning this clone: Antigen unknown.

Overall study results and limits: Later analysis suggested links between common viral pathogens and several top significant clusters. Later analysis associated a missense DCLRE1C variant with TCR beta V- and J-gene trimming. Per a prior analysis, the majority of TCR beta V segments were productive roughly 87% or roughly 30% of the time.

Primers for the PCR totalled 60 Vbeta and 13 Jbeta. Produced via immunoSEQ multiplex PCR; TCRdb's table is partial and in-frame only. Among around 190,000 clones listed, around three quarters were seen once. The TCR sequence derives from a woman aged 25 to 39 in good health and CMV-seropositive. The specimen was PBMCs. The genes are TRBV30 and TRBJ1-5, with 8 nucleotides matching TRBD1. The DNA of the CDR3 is TGTGCCTGGAGTCCCGGACAGGGTGGCCAGCCCCAGCATTTT. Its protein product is CAWSPGQGGQPQHF. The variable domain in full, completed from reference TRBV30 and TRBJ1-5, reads SQTIHQWPATLVQPVGSPLSLECTVEGTSNPNLYWYRQAAGRGLQLLFYSVGIGQISSEVPQNLSASRPQDRQFILSSKKLLLSDSGFYLCAWSPGQGGQPQHFGDGTRLSIL.